The 3 T cell receptor beta chains below were found in one sample sequenced in a study of beta chain features in type 1 diabetes. Reverse transcribing all isolated RNA meant expressed TCRB transcripts were sequenced. The method was immunoSEQ multiplex PCR; TCRdb's version includes in-frame clones alone and lacks a portion of them. Of hundreds of thousands of clones listed, about 30% are singletons. The sequenced sample was naive CD4+ T cells from blood. The receptors shown here come from a young man in good health.

V gene TRBV14 combines with J gene TRBJ2-1, with TRBD1 as a possible D gene (7 bases). The CDR3 has 15 amino acids. The V gene lost 4 bases and the J gene lost 3 bases, with 13 bases spanning the gap. Germline V gene lookup returns CDR1 SGHDN and CDR2 FVKESK. The CDR3 region has the DNA TGTGCCAGCAGCCTAGGGGGCGGGATCTACAATGAGCAGTTCTTC. Its protein product is CASSLGGGIYNEQFF.

A few counts support this clone. Other DNA sequences from this sample encode an identical CDR3 as well. The rearrangement joins TRBV29-1 to TRBJ2-7; D uncertain. The germline V gene has CDR1 SQVTM and CDR2 ANQGSEA. CDR3 length: 12 amino acids. V gave up 4 bases and J gave up 1 base, with 8 bases separating them. The CDR3 reads CSVAGPSYEQYF. CDR3 sequence (DNA): TGCAGCGTTGCCGGGCCTTCCTACGAGCAGTACTTC.

The chain combines TRBV29-1 with TRBJ2-3, with D possibly TRBD2 on 7 matching bases. Between the trimmed V and J ends, which lost 4 bases and 2 bases, there was a span of 13 bases. From germline, CDR1 is SQVTM and CDR2 ANQGSEA. This CDR3 contains 14 residues. The CDR3, as DNA: TGCAGCGTTGTTTGGGGGGGCAACACAGATACGCAGTATTTT. Amino acid sequence: CSVVWGGNTDTQYF.